Given below is one TCR beta chain in context. Its antigen is undetermined. The CDR3 runs 15 residues. Per germline, CDR1 MNHNS and CDR2 SASEGT. V gave up 6 bases and J gave up 5 bases, with 17 bases separating them. This specimen comes from a study of shared clonotypes between healthy human individuals. Study information: The plates for each donor numbered three CD4 naive, three CD4 memory, two CD8 naive and one CD8 memory.

Selected positively for CCR7 and CD45RO-negative, naive CD8 cells excluded terminally differentiated effector memory CD45RA+ cells. Whole-study findings and limits: When compared with the clonotypes that were shared by all four sorted-subset donors, the non-shared clonotypes turned out to have lower generation probabilities.

Using 200 ng DNA, some 30,000 T cell genomes, the sorted-subset replicate PCRs were run. In the authors' workflow: ImmunoSEQ gave junction-only sequences without quality scores, so filtering differed. The data were produced by immunoSEQ multiplex PCR, yet TCRdb's version contains in-frame clones alone and is incomplete. V and J calls plus clone size are reproduced from that table; the DNA served to infer D and trimming. The sample records hundreds of thousands of clones, approximately 96% being singletons. This chain connects TRBV6-1 to TRBJ2-1, with D unresolved. The material sequenced was naive CD8+ T cells sorted from blood. The TCR comes from a woman aged 25-40 years in good health. CDR3 sequence (DNA): TGTGCCAGCAGCATACAAGACTCGTACAACAATGAGCAGTTCTTC. Encoded protein: CASSIQDSYNNEQFF.